The sequence of this TCR beta chain was determined in a study of blood T cell repertoires in COVID-19. Across the whole study: Italy, Spain and the United States were the sources of the convalescent and acute COVID-19 samples.

V dropped 6 bases and J dropped 7; count of bases not matched to a gene: 5. This CDR3 contains 13 residues. Method: immunoSEQ multiplex PCR; TCRdb's copy keeps in-frame clones and lacks some. The table has 250,000 to 350,000 clones, 80% to 90% seen once. Sample: peripheral blood. The sequence was obtained from a man in his late teens or twenties who had recovered from COVID-19. The V call is TRBV12-3 or TRBV12-4, the J call TRBJ2-1, with 8 bases that match TRBD1. DNA for the CDR3: TGTGCCAGCAGCCCAGGGGGCAGGAATGAGCAGTTCTTC. Encoded protein: CASSPGGRNEQFF.